The 15 T cell receptor beta chains reported below all come from one sample, sequenced in a study of response to subunit inactivated influenza vaccine. A single record per CDR3 protein comes from TCRdb applying MiXCR to the RT-PCR reads. The table shows roughly 620,000 distinct CDR3 sequences, with over 9% occurring only once. These records were also assigned to another study, of T cells expressing NK-cell markers. This second study notes: 5'RACE template switching with UMIs generated TCR beta cDNA.

The sequencing here drew on PBMCs from blood, taken on the day of vaccination. The receptors come from a man aged 50-60 years who received an inactivated influenza vaccine.

V and J are TRBV19 and TRBJ2-1, with 8 bases fitting TRBD2. V gave up 3 bases and J gave up 7 bases; unmatched junction bases: 8. The germline V gene has CDR1 LNHDA and CDR2 SQIVND (reference sequence). The CDR3 runs to 15 residues. CDR3 amino acids: CASSIQVAGTNEQFF. The CDR3 nucleotides are TGTGCCAGTAGTATCCAGGTAGCGGGAACGAATGAGCAGTTCTTC.

At least ten counts were recorded for this clonotype. The chain employs TRBV9 and TRBJ2-1; possible D gene TRBD2, 6 bases. V dropped 1 base and J dropped 7 bases, with 12 bases sitting between them. Looked up from germline, CDR1 is SGDLS and CDR2 is YYNGEE. The CDR3 covers 14 residues. The CDR3 DNA follows: TGTGCCAGCAGCGTATCGGATGGGGGGAATGAGCAGTTCTTC. Amino acids: CASSVSDGGNEQFF.

This CDR3 is CASSVPADHPGGYYEQYF. The DNA for the CDR3 is TGTGCCAGCAGTGTTCCGGCAGACCACCCGGGAGGATACTACGAGCAGTACTTC. The J gene is TRBJ2-7, the V gene TRBV2; 7 bases line up with TRBD2. CDR3 size: 18 residues. V shed 4 bases and J 3 bases; nucleotides not matched to a gene: 18. Germline V gives CDR1 SNHLY, CDR2 FYNNEI.

In the case of this clonotype: The junction and the germline gene differ at one end; a read error may be behind it. V and J are TRBV6-2 or TRBV6-3 and TRBJ2-1; 7 bases match TRBD1. The CDR3 is made up of 16 amino acids. Germline V CDR1 and CDR2: MNHEY, SVGEGT. The CDR3 nucleotides are TGTGCCAGCAGTCGCCGAGGGGGCCGCCTAAACAATGAGGAGTTCTTC. Protein sequence: CASSRRGGRLNNEEFF.

The chain has TRBV9 and TRBJ2-6; perhaps TRBD2 as D (5 bases). The CDR3 totals 18 residues. V was clipped by 0 bases and J by 3 bases, with 16 bases between them. CDR1 and CDR2 from the germline V gene are SGDLS and YYNGEE. CDR3 sequence: CASSVAMAGFGGANVLTF. The CDR3 DNA is TGTGCCAGCAGCGTAGCTATGGCGGGTTTTGGTGGGGCCAACGTCCTGACTTTC. The complete variable domain, with remaining parts taken from reference TRBV9 and TRBJ2-6, reads DSGVTQTPKHLITATGQRVTLRCSPRSGDLSVYWYQQSLDQGLQFLIQYYNGEERAKGNILERFSAQQFPDLHSELNLSSLELGDSALYFCASSVAMAGFGGANVLTFGAGSRLTVL.

This clonotype came up many times. This sequence joins TRBV3-1 and TRBJ1-6, with 7 nucleotides matching TRBD1. Germline V gene data show CDR1 as LGHDT and CDR2 as YNNKEL (reference sequence). Trimming cost V 4 bases and J 9 bases; bases outside gene matches: 0. There are 12 residues in the CDR3. CDR3 protein: CASSRQGSPLHF. The CDR3 region has the DNA TGTGCCAGCAGCCGACAGGGTTCACCCCTCCACTTT.

This clonotype was counted only a few times. CDR3 nucleotide sequence: TGTGCCAGCAGTTTAGTATTAGACAGGGTGGCTGAAGCTTTCTTT. Its translation is CASSLVLDRVAEAFF. The J gene is TRBJ1-1, the V gene TRBV12-3 or TRBV12-4; 7 bases line up with TRBD1. The CDR3 length is 15 residues. Unmatched junction bases numbered 8, after V lost 1 base and J lost 6 bases.

J is TRBJ2-3 and V is TRBV29-1; 7 bases are a match to TRBD2. CDR3 length equals 14 residues. From germline, CDR1 is SQVTM and CDR2 ANQGSEA. Trimming cost V 1 base and J 6 bases; bases outside gene matches: 7. The chain's CDR3 is CSVEGREAYDTQYF. CDR3 bases: TGCAGCGTTGAAGGTCGGGAGGCATATGATACGCAGTATTTT.

The chain employs TRBV28 and TRBJ1-2, with D unresolved. The germline V gene encodes CDR1 MDHEN and CDR2 SYDVKM. The CDR3 covers 13 residues. V lost 6 bases and J 2 bases, leaving 10 bases between the germline ends. The CDR3 sequence: CASRRGGNYGYTF. CDR3 bases: TGTGCCAGCAGACGAGGAGGGAACTATGGCTACACCTTC.

In this sample, this clonotype turned up a few times. The V gene is TRBV14, the J gene TRBJ1-1; 9 bases fit TRBD1. This CDR3 is built from 16 residues. Germline V gene sequence: CDR1 SGHDN, CDR2 FVKESK. The junction had 8 bases not matched to a gene; V was cut back by 4 bases and J by 2 bases. The CDR3 protein is CASSRDRVGLNTEAFF. The DNA for the CDR3 is TGTGCCAGCAGCCGGGACAGGGTGGGGCTCAACACTGAAGCTTTCTTT.

This clonotype has only a few counts. The rearrangement uses TRBV27 and TRBJ2-1, with 9 positions matching TRBD2. The CDR3 extends over 17 amino acids. Germline lookup yields CDR1 MNHEY and CDR2 SMNVEV (reference sequence). Trimming at V came to 4 bases and at J to 3 bases, leaving 10 bases not matched to a gene. The CDR3 DNA sequence: TGTGCCAGCAGTTCCCCCCTGCGAGCGGGAGGCTACAATGAGCAGTTCTTC. It is translated as CASSSPLRAGGYNEQFF.

This clonotype occurred many times. The rearrangement links TRBV15 to TRBJ2-2, with unresolved D. Germline CDR1 reads LNHNV; CDR2 reads YYDKDF (reference sequence). The V and J ends lost 1 base and 3 bases respectively, with 9 bases between them. The CDR3 extends over 15 amino acids. The CDR3 DNA sequence: TGTGCCACCAGCAGAGGTCCAGCTCACACCGGGGAGCTGTTTTTT. It is translated as CATSRGPAHTGELFF.

This clonotype has just a few counts. The J gene is TRBJ2-7, the V gene TRBV11-2, with 12 nucleotides matching TRBD1. The V and J ends lost 2 bases and 1 base, in that order; junction bases with no gene match: 6. Germline V lookup: CDR1 SGHAT, CDR2 FQNNGV. The CDR3 length is 17 residues. The CDR3 DNA is TGTGCCAGCAGCTTACCCGGGACAGGGGGCGCTTCCTACGAGCAGTACTTC. Amino acid sequence: CASSLPGTGGASYEQYF.

V gene TRBV7-8 combines with J gene TRBJ1-6, with 8 bases lining up with TRBD1. V was clipped by 3 bases and J by 10 bases; unmatched bases: 5. The CDR3 extends over 14 amino acids. The germline CDR1 and CDR2 sequences are SGHVS and FQNEAQ. CDR3 bases: TGTGCCAGCAGCTTCAGCAGGGGGCGGTCACCCCTCCACTTT. Protein product: CASSFSRGRSPLHF.

This clonotype has at least ten counts. J is TRBJ1-1 and V is TRBV12-3 or TRBV12-4, with D possibly matching TRBD1 (6 bases). The CDR3 consists of 13 residues. Trimming took 5 bases from V and 5 from J, leaving 12 bases between them. The CDR3 is CASSRGARTEAFF. Here the CDR3 DNA reads TGTGCCAGCAGTCGGGGGGCGCGGACTGAAGCTTTCTTT.